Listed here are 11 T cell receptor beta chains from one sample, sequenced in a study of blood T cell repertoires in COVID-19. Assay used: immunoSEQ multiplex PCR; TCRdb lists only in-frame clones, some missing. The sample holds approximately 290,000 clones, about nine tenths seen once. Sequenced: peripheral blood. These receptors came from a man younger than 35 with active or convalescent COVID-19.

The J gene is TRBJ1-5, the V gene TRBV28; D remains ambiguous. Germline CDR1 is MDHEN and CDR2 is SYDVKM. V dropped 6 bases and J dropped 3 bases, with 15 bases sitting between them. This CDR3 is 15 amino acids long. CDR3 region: CASRLIAGLNQPQHF. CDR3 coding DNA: TGTGCCAGCAGACTAATTGCGGGTCTCAATCAGCCCCAGCATTTT. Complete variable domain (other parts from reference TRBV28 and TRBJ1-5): DVKVTQSSRYLVKRTGEKVFLECVQDMDHENMFWYRQDPGLGLRLIYFSYDVKMKEKGDIPEGYSVSREKKERFSLILESASTNQTSMYLCASRLIAGLNQPQHFGDGTRLSIL.

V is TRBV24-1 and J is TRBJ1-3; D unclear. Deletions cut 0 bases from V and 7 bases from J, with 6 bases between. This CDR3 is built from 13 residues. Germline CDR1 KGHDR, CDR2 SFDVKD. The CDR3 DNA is TGTGCCACCAGTGATTTGCGAGCTAACACCATATATTTT. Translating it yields CATSDLRANTIYF.

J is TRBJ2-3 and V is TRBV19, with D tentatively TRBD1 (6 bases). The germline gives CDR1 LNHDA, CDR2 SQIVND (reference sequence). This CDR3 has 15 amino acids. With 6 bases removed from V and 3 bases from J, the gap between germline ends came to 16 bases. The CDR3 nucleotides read TGTGCCAGTAGGTCTCCACTCACAGGGACAGATACGCAGTATTTT. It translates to CASRSPLTGTDTQYF.

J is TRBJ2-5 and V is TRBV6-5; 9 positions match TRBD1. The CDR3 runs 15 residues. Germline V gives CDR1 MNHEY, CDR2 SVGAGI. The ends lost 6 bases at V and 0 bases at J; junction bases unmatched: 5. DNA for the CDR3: TGTGCCAGCAGCCGGGACAGGGAGTACCAAGAGACCCAGTACTTC. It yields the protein CASSRDREYQETQYF.

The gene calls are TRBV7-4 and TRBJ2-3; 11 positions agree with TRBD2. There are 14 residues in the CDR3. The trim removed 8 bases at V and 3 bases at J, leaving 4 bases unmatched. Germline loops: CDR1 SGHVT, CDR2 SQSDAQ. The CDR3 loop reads CASLIAGGTDTQYF. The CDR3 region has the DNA TGTGCCAGCCTAATAGCGGGGGGGACAGATACGCAGTATTTT.

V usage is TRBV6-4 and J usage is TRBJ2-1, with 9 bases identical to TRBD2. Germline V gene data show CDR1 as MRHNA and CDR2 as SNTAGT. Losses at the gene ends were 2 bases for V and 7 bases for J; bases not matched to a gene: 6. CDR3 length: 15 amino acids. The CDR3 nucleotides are TGTGCCAGCAGTGACGGAATAGCGGGAGTGAATGAGCAGTTCTTC. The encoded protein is CASSDGIAGVNEQFF.

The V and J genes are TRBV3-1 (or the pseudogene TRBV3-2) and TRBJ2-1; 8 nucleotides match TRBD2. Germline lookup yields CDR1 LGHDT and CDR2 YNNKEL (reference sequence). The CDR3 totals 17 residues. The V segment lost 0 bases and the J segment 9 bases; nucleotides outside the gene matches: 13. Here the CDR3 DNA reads TGTGCCAGCAGCCAAGATTGGGGACTAGAGTTCCCAAGTGAGCAGTTCTTC. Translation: CASSQDWGLEFPSEQFF.

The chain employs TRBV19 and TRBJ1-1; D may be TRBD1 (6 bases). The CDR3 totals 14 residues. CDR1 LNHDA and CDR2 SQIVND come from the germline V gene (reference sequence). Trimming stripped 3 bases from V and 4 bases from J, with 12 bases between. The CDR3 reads CASSIRSDSTEAFF. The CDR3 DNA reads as TGTGCCAGTAGTATCCGGTCGGACAGCACTGAAGCTTTCTTT.

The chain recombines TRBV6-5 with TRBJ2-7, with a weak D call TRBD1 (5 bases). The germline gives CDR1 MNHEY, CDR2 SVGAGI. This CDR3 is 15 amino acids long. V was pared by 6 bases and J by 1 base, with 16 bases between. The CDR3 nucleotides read TGTGCCAGCAGCCCCGCCAGGGATTGGTCCTACGAGCAGTACTTC. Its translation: CASSPARDWSYEQYF.

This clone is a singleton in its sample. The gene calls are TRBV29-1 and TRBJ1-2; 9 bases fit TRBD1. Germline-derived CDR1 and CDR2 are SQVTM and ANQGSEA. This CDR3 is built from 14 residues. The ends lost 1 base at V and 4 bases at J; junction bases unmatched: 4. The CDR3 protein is CSVEGVGQGYGYTF. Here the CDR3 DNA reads TGCAGCGTTGAAGGGGTGGGACAGGGCTATGGCTACACCTTC.

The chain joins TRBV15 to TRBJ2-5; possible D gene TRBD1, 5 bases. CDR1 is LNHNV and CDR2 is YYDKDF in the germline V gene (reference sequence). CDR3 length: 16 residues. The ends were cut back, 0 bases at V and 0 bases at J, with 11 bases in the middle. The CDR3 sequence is CATSREWGSYQETQYF. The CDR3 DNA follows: TGTGCCACCAGCAGAGAGTGGGGCTCGTACCAAGAGACCCAGTACTTC.